Listed here are 8 T cell receptor beta chains from one sample, sequenced in a study of Ad26.COV2.S vaccination and SARS-CoV-2 variants. The treatment was: roughly 19 received Ad26.COV2.S at low or high dose, single or two shots; five or six received placebo; per-sample allocation not given. The samples date from day 63 after the first vaccine or placebo injection. Clones were sequenced by immunoSEQ multiplex PCR, and TCRdb holds only the in-frame ones, with some missing. Of over 300,000 clones listed, about 83% are singletons. The sequencing here drew on peripheral blood, taken in a trial of Ad26.COV2.S vaccine versus placebo. The receptors come from a person between 18 and 65 years old who received the Ad26.COV2.S COVID-19 vaccine or a placebo.

The genes are TRBV7-3 and TRBJ2-1, with D hard to call. The V and J ends lost 1 base and 10 bases respectively, with 8 bases between them. The CDR3 contains 12 residues. Germline assignment: CDR1 SGHTA and CDR2 FQGTGA. CDR3 DNA sequence: TGTGCCAGCAGCTTAATACACGGGGAGCAGTTCTTC. Protein: CASSLIHGEQFF.

In its sample, this clone was seen once. The V call is TRBV28, the J call TRBJ2-7; D uncertain. This CDR3 region has 13 residues. V was cut by 5 bases and J by 9 bases, with 17 bases left in between. CDR1 is MDHEN and CDR2 is SYDVKM in the germline V gene. This CDR3 is CASSLDPKLAQYF. As DNA, the CDR3 is TGTGCCAGCAGTCTGGACCCCAAATTGGCGCAGTACTTC.

The chain recombines TRBV2 with TRBJ1-2; D remains unclear. Germline V gene sequence: CDR1 SNHLY, CDR2 FYNNEI. The germline V and J ends were trimmed by 5 bases and 7 bases, with 11 bases remaining between them. The CDR3 loop spans 12 amino acids. CDR3: CASSPLGSGYTF. The CDR3 region has the DNA TGTGCCAGCAGTCCACTGGGATCTGGCTACACCTTC. The variable domain in full, with the rest retrieved from reference TRBV2 and TRBJ1-2, is EPEVTQTPSHQVTQMGQEVILRCVPISNHLYFYWYRQILGQKVEFLVSFYNNEISEKSEIFDDQFSVERPDGSNFTLKIRSTKLEDSAMYFCASSPLGSGYTFGSGTRLTVV.

The chain employs TRBV4-3 and TRBJ2-4; D remains unclear. Trimming took 0 bases from V and 1 from J, leaving 13 bases between them. Germline V gene sequence: CDR1 LGHNA, CDR2 YSLEER. The CDR3 covers 17 residues. The CDR3 DNA sequence: TGCGCCAGCAGCCAAGATTGGGTAGGCATCGCCAAAAACATTCAGTACTTC. The encoded protein is CASSQDWVGIAKNIQYF.

This chain joins TRBV18 and TRBJ1-2, with 7 positions matching TRBD1. Germline-derived CDR1 and CDR2 are KGHSH and LQKENI. V shed 4 bases and J 4 bases; nucleotides not matched to a gene: 15. This CDR3 is built from 17 residues. The DNA for the CDR3 is TGTGCCAGCTCACTACAGGGGATTCCCACGGAATCCTATGGCTACACCTTC. Translating it yields CASSLQGIPTESYGYTF.

This clone came up a few times. The chain has TRBV7-3 and TRBJ1-1; TRBD1 is a possible D gene (6 bases). The V and J ends lost 5 bases and 1 base respectively, with 14 bases between them. The CDR3 extends over 15 amino acids. CDR1 is SGHTA and CDR2 is FQGTGA in the germline V gene. The CDR3 reads CASSLQGGGNTEAFF. The CDR3 DNA follows: TGTGCCAGCAGCCTACAGGGCGGGGGGAACACTGAAGCTTTCTTT.

The rearrangement uses TRBV7-2 and TRBJ2-3; D is possibly TRBD2 (6 bases). V gave up 4 bases and J gave up 9 bases, with 14 bases separating them. Per the germline V gene, CDR1 is SGHTA and CDR2 is FQGNSA. The CDR3 sequence is 13 residues long. The CDR3 is CASSWVGTLTQYF. CDR3 DNA sequence: TGTGCCAGCAGCTGGGTTGGGACTTTAACGCAGTATTTT. The complete variable domain, with remaining parts taken from reference TRBV7-2 and TRBJ2-3, reads GAGVSQSPSNKVTEKGKDVELRCDPISGHTALYWYRQSLGQGLEFLIYFQGNSAPDKSGLPSDRFSAERTGGSVSTLTIQRTQQEDSAVYLCASSWVGTLTQYFGPGTRLTVL.

The chain combines TRBV18 with TRBJ1-6; 8 positions agree with TRBD1. Looked up from germline, CDR1 is KGHSH and CDR2 is LQKENI. The CDR3 spans 15 residues. J gave up 7 bases and V 1 base, and 3 bases lay outside the gene matches. The CDR3 DNA sequence: TGTGCCAGCTCACCACGGACAGGGCAAAATTCACCCCTCCACTTT. This gives the protein CASSPRTGQNSPLHF.